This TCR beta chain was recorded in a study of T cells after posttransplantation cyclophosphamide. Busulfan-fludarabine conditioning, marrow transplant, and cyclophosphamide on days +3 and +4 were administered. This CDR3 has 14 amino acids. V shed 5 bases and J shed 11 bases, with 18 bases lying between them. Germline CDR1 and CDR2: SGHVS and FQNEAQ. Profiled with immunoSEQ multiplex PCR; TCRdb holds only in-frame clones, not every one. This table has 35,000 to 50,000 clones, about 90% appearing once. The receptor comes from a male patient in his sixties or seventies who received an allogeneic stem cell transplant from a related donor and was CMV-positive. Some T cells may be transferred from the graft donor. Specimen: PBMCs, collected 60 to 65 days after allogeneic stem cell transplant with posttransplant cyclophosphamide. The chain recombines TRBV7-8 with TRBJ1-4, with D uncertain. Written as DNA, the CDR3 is TGTGCCAGCAGCCCGGAGCCCCTTCTCGAGAAACTGTTTTTT. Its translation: CASSPEPLLEKLFF.